This T cell receptor (beta chain) was retrieved from a study of siplizumab effects on memory and regulatory T cells. Coculturing at 37°C lasted five to seven days for the mixed lymphocyte reaction cells. PBMCs labelled with CFSE (responders) and Violet Dye (stimulators) were mixed 1:1. On this clone itself: What it binds is not known.

Sequenced by immunoSEQ multiplex PCR; TCRdb stores in-frame clones only, minus some. This table has 960 or so clones, around 73% appearing once. The V and J ends lost 2 bases and 4 bases respectively, with 11 bases between them. Germline CDR1 and CDR2: SGHAT and FQNNGV. The length of the CDR3 is 14 residues. Specimen: CFSE-low (dividing) CD8+ T cells sorted from an allogeneic mixed lymphocyte reaction. V usage is TRBV11-2 and J usage is TRBJ1-2; D is uncertain. The receptor was derived from a human donor in good health; the cells came from an allogeneic mixed lymphocyte reaction. CDR3 amino acids: CASSLSRGTYGYTF. The CDR3 coding sequence is TGTGCCAGCAGCTTATCACGGGGAACCTATGGCTACACCTTC. Filled out from reference TRBV11-2 and TRBJ1-2, the complete variable domain reads EAGVAQSPRYKIIEKRQSVAFWCNPISGHATLYWYQQILGQGPKLLIQFQNNGVVDDSQLPKDRFSAERLKGVDSTLKIQPAKLEDSAVYLCASSLSRGTYGYTFGSGTRLTVV.